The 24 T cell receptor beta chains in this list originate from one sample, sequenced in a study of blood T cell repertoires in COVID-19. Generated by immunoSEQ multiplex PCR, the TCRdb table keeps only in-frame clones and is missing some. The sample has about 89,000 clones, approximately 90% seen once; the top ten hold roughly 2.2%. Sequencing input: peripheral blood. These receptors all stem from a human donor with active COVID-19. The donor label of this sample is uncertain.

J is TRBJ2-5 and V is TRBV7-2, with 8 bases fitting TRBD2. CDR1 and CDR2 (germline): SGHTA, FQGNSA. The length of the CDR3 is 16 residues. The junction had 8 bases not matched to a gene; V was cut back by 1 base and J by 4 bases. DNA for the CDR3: TGTGCCAGCAGCTTAGTTCGGCGGGGGGCCGGAGAGACCCAGTACTTC. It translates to CASSLVRRGAGETQYF.

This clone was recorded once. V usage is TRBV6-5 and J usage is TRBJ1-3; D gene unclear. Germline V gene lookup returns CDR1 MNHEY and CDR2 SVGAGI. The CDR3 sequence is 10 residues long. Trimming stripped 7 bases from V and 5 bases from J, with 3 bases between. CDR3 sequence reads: CASNRNTIYF. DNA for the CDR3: TGTGCCAGCAACAGAAACACCATATATTTT.

DNA of the CDR3: TGTGCCAGCAGACGGGACATAAAAGAGACCCAGTACTTC. Translated: CASRRDIKETQYF. The V and J genes are TRBV11-1 and TRBJ2-5; a weak D match, TRBD1 (6 bases). This CDR3 has 13 amino acids. Trimming removed 6 bases at V and 3 bases at J, with 11 bases between. Germline V lookup: CDR1 SGHAT, CDR2 FQDESV (reference sequence).

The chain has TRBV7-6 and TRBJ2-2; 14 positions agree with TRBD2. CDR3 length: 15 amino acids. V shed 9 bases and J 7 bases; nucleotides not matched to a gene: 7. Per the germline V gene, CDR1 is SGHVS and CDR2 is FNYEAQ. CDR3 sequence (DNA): TGTGCCAGTACAGGACTAGCGGGGGGAAACGGGGAGCTGTTTTTT. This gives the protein CASTGLAGGNGELFF. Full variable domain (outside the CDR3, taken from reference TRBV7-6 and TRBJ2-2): GAGVSQSPRYKVTKRGQDVALRCDPISGHVSLYWYRQALGQGPEFLTYFNYEAQQDKSGLPNDRFSAERPEGSISTLTIQRTEQRDSAMYRCASTGLAGGNGELFFGEGSRLTVL.

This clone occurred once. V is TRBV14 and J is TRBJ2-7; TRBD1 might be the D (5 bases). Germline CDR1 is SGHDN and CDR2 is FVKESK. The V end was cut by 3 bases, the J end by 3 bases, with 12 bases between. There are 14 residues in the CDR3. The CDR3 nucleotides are TGTGCCAGCAGCCATGAACTCGACAGCTACGAGCAGTACTTC. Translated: CASSHELDSYEQYF.

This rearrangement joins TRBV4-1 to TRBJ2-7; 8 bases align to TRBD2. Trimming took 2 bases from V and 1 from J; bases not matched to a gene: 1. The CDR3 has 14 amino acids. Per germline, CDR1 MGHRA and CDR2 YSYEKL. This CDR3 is CASSQREGSYEQYF. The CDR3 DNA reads TGCGCCAGCAGCCAACGGGAGGGTTCCTACGAGCAGTACTTC.

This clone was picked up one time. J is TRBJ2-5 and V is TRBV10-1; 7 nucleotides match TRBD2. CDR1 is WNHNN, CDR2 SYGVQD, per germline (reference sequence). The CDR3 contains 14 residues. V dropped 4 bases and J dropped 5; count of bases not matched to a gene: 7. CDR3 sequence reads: CASSAGTTPETQYF. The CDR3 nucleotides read TGCGCCAGCAGTGCCGGGACTACTCCGGAGACCCAGTACTTC.

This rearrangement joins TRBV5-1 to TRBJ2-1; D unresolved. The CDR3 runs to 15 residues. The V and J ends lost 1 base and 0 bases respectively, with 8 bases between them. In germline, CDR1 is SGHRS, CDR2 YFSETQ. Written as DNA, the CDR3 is TGCGCCAGCAGCTTGACAGTGAACTCCTACAATGAGCAGTTCTTC. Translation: CASSLTVNSYNEQFF.

Here the CDR3 reads CASSVSGTSGKNEQFF. The DNA for the CDR3 is TGTGCCAGCAGCGTCAGCGGGACTAGCGGGAAGAATGAGCAGTTCTTC. The rearrangement links TRBV9 to TRBJ2-1; TRBD2 agrees at 13 bases. In germline, CDR1 is SGDLS, CDR2 YYNGEE. With V trimmed by 2 bases and J by 7 bases, 6 bases remained unmatched. The CDR3 is 16 amino acids.

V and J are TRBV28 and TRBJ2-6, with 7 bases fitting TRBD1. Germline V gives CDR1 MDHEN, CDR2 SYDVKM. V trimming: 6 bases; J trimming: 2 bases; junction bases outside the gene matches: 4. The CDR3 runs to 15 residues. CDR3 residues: CASSLQGTGANVLTF. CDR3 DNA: TGTGCCAGCAGCTTACAGGGGACTGGGGCCAACGTCCTGACTTTC.

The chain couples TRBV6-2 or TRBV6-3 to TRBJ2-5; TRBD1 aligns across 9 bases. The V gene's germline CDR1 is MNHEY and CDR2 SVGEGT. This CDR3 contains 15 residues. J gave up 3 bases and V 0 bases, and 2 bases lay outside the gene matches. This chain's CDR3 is CASSYSRTGEETQYF. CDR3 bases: TGTGCCAGCAGTTACTCGCGGACAGGGGAAGAGACCCAGTACTTC.

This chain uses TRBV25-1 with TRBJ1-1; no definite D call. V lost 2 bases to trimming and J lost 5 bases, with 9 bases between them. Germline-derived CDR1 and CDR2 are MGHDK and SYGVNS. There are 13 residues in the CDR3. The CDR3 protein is CASSEPFSTEAFF. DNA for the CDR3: TGTGCCAGCAGTGAACCCTTTTCTACTGAAGCTTTCTTT.

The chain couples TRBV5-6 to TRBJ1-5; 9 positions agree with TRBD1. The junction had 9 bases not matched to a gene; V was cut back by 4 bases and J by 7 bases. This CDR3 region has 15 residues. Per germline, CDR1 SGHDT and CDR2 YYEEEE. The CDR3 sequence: CASSQTGGIGQPQHF. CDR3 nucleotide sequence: TGTGCCAGCAGCCAGACAGGGGGAATCGGCCAGCCCCAGCATTTT.

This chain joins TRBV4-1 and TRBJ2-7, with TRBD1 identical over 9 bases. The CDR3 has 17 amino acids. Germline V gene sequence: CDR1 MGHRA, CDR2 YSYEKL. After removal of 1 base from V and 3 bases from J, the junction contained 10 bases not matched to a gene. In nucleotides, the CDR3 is TGCGCCAGCAGCCAAGTCTGGTTACAGGGGGCAGGCTACGAGCAGTACTTC. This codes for CASSQVWLQGAGYEQYF.

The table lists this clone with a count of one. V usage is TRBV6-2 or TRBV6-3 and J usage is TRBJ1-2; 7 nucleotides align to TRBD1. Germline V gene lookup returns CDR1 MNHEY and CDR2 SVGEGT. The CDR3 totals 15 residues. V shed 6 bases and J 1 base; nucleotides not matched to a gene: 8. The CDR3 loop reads CASSDRDFRNYGYTF. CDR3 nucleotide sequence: TGTGCCAGCAGCGACAGGGACTTCCGTAACTATGGCTACACCTTC.

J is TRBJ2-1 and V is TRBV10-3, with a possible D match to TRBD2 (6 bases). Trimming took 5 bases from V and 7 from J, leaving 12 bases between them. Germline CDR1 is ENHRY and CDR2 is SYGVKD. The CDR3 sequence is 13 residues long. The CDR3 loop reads CAISTGLLNEQFF. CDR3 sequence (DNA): TGTGCCATCAGTACGGGACTCTTGAATGAGCAGTTCTTC.

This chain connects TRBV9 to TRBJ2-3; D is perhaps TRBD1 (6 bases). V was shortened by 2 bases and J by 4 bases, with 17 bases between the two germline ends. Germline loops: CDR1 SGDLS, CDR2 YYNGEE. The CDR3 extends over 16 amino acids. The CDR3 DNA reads TGTGCCAGCAGCGTCCTTGGTACAGGGTATGCAGATACGCAGTATTTT. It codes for CASSVLGTGYADTQYF.

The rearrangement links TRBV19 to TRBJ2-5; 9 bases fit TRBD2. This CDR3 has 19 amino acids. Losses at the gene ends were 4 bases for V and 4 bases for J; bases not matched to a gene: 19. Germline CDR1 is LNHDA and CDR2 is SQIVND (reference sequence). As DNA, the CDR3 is TGTGCCAGTAGTACGCTCTACGCGGGGGGGCCGGTTTCGACAGAGACCCAGTACTTC. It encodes CASSTLYAGGPVSTETQYF.

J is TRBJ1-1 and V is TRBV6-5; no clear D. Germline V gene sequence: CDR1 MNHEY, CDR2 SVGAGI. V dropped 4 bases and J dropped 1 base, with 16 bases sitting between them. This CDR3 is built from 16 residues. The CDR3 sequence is CASSSRTFPRNTEAFF. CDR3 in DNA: TGTGCCAGCAGTTCTCGTACTTTCCCGAGGAACACTGAAGCTTTCTTT.

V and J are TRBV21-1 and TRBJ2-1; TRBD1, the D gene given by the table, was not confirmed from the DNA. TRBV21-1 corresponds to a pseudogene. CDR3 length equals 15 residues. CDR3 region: CASSRQVPSYNEQFF. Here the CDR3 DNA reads TGTGCCAGCAGCAGACAGGTACCCTCCTACAATGAGCAGTTCTTC.

The CDR3 DNA reads as TGTGCCAGCAGCCAAGGCAAGACTAGCGGGGGGGCGGGAGAGACCCAGTACTTC. This encodes CASSQGKTSGGAGETQYF. The J gene is TRBJ2-5, the V gene TRBV3-1 (or the pseudogene TRBV3-2); 14 bases map to TRBD2. The CDR3 spans 18 residues. Germline V lookup: CDR1 LGHDT, CDR2 YNNKEL (reference sequence). V gave up 1 base and J gave up 4 bases; unmatched junction bases: 8.

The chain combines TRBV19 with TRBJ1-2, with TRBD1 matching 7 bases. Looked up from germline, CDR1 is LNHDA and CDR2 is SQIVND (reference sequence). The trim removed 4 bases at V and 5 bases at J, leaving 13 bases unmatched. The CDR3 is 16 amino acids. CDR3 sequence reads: CASSTPLRTGEYGYTF. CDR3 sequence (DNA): TGTGCCAGTAGTACCCCCCTGAGAACAGGGGAATATGGCTACACCTTC.

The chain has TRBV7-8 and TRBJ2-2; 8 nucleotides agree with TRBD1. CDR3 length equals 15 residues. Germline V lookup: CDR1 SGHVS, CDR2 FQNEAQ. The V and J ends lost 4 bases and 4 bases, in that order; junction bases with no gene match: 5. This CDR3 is CASSYLGQGTGELFF. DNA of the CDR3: TGTGCCAGCAGCTACTTAGGACAGGGCACCGGGGAGCTGTTTTTT.

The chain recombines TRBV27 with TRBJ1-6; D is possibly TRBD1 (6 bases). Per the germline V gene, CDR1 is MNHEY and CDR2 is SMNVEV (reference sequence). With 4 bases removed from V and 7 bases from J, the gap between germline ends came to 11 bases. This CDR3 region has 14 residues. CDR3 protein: CASSSIQGNSPLHF. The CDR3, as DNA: TGTGCCAGCAGTTCCATACAGGGAAATTCACCCCTCCACTTT.